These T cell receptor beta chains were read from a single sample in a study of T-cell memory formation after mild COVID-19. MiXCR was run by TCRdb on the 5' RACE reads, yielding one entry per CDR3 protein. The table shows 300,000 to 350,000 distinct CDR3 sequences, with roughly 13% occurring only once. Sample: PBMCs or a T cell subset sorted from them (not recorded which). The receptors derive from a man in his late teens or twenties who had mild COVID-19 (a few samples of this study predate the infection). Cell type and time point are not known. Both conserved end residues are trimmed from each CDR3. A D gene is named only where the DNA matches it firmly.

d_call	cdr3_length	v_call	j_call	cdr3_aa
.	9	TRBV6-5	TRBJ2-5	ASWQGETQY
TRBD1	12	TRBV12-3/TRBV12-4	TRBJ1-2	ASGPRDRFYGYT
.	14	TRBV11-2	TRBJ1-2	ASSLTYTGSNYGYT
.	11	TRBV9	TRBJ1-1	ASSVQANAEAF
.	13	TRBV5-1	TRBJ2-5	ASTQGLRKGETQY
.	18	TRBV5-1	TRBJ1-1	ASSWYADRGRGGEQDEAF
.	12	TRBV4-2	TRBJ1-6	ASSQVAENSPLH
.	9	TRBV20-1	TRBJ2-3	SAHQRDTQY
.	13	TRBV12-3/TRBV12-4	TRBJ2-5	ASSFQDTKKETQY
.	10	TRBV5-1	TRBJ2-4	ASSLDGDIQY
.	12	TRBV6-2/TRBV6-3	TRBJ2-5	ASSSPPGKETQY